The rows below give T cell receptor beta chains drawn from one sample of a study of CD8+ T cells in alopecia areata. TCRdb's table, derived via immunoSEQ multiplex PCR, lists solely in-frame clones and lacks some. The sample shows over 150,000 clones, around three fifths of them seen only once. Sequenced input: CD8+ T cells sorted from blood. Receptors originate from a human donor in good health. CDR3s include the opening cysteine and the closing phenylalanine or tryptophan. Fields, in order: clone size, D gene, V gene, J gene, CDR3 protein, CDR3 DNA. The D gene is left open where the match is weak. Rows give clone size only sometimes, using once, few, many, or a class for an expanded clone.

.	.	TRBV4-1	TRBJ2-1	CASSRQTDNEQFF	TGCGCCAGCAGCCGGCAGACGGACAATGAGCAGTTCTTC
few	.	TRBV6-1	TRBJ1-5	CASSEVRQGGQPQHF	TGTGCCAGCAGTGAAGTGAGGCAGGGCGGGCAGCCCCAGCATTTT
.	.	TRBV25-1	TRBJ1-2	CASKLGPDGYTF	TGTGCCAGCAAACTCGGTCCTGATGGCTACACCTTC
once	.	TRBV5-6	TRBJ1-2	CASSLRENYGYTF	TGTGCCAGCAGCTTGAGGGAAAACTATGGCTACACCTTC
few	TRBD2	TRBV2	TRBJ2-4	CAIIAGGQGNIQYF	TGTGCCATAATAGCGGGGGGGCAAGGAAACATTCAGTACTTC
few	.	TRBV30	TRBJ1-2	CASYEANYTF	TGTGCCTCCTACGAGGCGAACTACACCTTC
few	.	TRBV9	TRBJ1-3	CASSPGILSGNTIYF	TGTGCCAGCAGCCCGGGTATTCTCTCTGGAAACACCATATATTTT
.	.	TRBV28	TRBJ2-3	CASSSTPGSDTQYF	TGTGCCAGCAGTTCCACCCCTGGCTCAGATACGCAGTATTTT
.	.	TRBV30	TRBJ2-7	CAWTVRAAYEQYF	TGTGCCTGGACGGTGAGAGCCGCCTACGAGCAGTACTTC
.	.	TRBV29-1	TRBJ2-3	CSVGQGGPSDTQYF	TGCAGCGTTGGGCAAGGGGGACCCTCAGATACGCAGTATTTT
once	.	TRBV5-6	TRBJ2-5	CASSSLETQYF	TGTGCCAGCAGCTCCCTGGAGACCCAGTACTTC
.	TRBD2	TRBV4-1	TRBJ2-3	CASSQVAGGTDTQYF	TGCGCCAGCAGCCAGGTAGCGGGGGGCACAGATACGCAGTATTTT
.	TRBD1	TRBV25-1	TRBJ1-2	CASSEFTGGYGYTF	TGTGCCAGCAGTGAATTCACAGGGGGCTATGGCTACACCTTC
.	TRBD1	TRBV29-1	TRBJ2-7	CSVGGQGSYEQYF	TGCAGCGTGGGTGGACAGGGGTCCTACGAGCAGTACTTC
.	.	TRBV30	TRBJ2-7	CAWSQAAGAYEQYF	TGTGCCTGGAGTCAAGCGGCAGGGGCCTACGAGCAGTACTTC
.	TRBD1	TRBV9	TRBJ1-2	CASSANRGRSPERGDGYTF	TGTGCCAGCAGCGCTAACAGGGGGCGCTCCCCGGAGCGAGGGGATGGCTACACCTTC
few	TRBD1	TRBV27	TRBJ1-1	CASSGTAMNTEAFF	TGTGCCAGCAGTGGGACAGCCATGAACACTGAAGCTTTCTTT
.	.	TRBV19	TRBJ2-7	CASSIRRKDEQYF	TGTGCCAGTAGTATCAGGCGCAAGGACGAGCAGTACTTC
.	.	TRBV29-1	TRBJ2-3	CSATGWDADTQYF	TGCAGCGCCACAGGGTGGGACGCAGATACGCAGTATTTT
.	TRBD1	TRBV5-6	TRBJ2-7	CASSPRPTDRGTHEQYF	TGTGCCAGCAGCCCGCGACCTACGGACAGGGGTACCCACGAGCAGTACTTC
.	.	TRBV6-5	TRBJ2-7	CASSPLHEQYF	TGTGCCAGCAGTCCACTCCACGAGCAGTACTTC
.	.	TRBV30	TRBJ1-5	CAWSQGGYSNQPQHF	TGTGCCTGGAGTCAAGGAGGTTATAGCAATCAGCCCCAGCATTTT
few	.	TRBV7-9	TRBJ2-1	CASSFPGEGSYNEQFF	TGTGCCAGCAGCTTTCCGGGGGAAGGCTCCTACAATGAGCAGTTCTTC
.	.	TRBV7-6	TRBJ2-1	CASSLAATASYNEQFF	TGTGCCAGCAGCTTAGCCGCGACAGCCTCCTACAATGAGCAGTTCTTC
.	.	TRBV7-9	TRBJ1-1	CASSEDTEAFF	TGTGCCAGCAGCGAGGACACTGAAGCTTTCTTT
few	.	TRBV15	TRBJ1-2	CATSRVSDRGYTF	TGTGCCACCAGCAGAGTTTCCGACAGGGGCTACACCTTC
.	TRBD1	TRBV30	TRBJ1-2	CAWRQGQGAYGYTF	TGTGCCTGGAGACAGGGACAGGGGGCCTATGGCTACACCTTC
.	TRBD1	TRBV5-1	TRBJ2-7	CASSVDRRNEQYF	TGCGCCAGCAGCGTGGACAGGAGGAACGAGCAGTACTTC
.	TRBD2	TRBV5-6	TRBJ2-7	CASSWTSDLYEQYF	TGTGCCAGCAGCTGGACTAGCGACTTATACGAGCAGTACTTC
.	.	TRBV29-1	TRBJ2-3	CSVGGNTDTQYF	TGCAGCGTGGGCGGAAACACAGATACGCAGTATTTT
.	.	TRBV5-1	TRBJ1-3	CASSLEGGRKNF	TGCGCCAGCAGCTTGGAAGGGGGACGTAAAAATTTT
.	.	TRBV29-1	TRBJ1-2	CSVEPQSNYGYTF	TGCAGCGTTGAACCCCAATCTAACTATGGCTACACCTTC
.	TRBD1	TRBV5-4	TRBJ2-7	CASSPGQGGEQYF	TGTGCCAGCAGCCCCGGACAGGGGGGCGAGCAGTACTTC
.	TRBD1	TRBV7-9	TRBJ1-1	CASGTALNTEAFF	TGTGCCAGCGGGACAGCTCTGAACACTGAAGCTTTCTTT
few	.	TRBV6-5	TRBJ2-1	CASSPRTGNEQFF	TGTGCCAGCAGTCCAAGGACTGGCAATGAGCAGTTCTTC
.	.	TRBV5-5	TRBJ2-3	CASSLGGSGTDTQYF	TGTGCCAGCAGCTTAGGAGGGAGCGGTACAGATACGCAGTATTTT
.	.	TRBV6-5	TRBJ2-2	CASSSKTTNTGELFF	TGTGCCAGCAGTTCCAAGACAACGAACACCGGGGAGCTGTTTTTT
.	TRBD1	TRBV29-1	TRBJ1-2	CSVVPGQGRDYGYTF	TGCAGCGTTGTTCCCGGACAGGGTCGGGACTATGGCTACACCTTC
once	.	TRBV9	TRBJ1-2	CASRGGDGSNYGYTF	TGTGCCAGCAGGGGAGGGGACGGATCTAACTATGGCTACACCTTC
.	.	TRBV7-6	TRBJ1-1	CASSLASRGDTEAFF	TGTGCCAGCAGCTTAGCGAGTAGGGGGGACACTGAAGCTTTCTTT
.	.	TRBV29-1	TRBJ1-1	CSVPEKGPNTEAFF	TGCAGCGTTCCCGAAAAGGGTCCGAACACTGAAGCTTTCTTT
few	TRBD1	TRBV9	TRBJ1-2	CASTWQGQASFNYGYTF	TGTGCCAGCACCTGGCAGGGACAGGCATCCTTTAACTATGGCTACACCTTC
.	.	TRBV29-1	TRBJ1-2	CSVDRAPPEGGYTF	TGCAGCGTTGACAGGGCTCCTCCCGAGGGGGGCTACACCTTC
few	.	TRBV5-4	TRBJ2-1	CASRLDSYNEQFF	TGTGCCAGCAGGTTAGACAGTTACAATGAGCAGTTCTTC
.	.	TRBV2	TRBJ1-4	CASRPQPGGDEKLFF	TGTGCCAGCAGACCACAACCAGGAGGGGACGAAAAACTGTTTTTT